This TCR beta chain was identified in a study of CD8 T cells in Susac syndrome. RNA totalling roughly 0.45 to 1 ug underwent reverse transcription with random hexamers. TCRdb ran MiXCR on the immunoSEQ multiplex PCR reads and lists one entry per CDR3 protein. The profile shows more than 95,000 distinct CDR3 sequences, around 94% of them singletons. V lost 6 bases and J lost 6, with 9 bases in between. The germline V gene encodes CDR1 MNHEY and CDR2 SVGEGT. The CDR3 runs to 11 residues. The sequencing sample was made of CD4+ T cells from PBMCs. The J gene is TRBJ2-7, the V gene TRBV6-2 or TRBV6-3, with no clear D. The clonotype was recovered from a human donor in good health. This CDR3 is CASSPSSEQYF. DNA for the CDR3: TGTGCCAGCAGCCCTTCCAGCGAGCAGTACTTC.